This T cell receptor beta chain was sequenced during a study of T cell responses to AZD1222 COVID-19 vaccine. The study, taken as a whole, reports: Spike was spanned by vaccine-associated CD4 TCRs, which were dominant at 160-218 and 743-854.

The table came from immunoSEQ multiplex PCR; TCRdb's copy has only in-frame clones and leaves some out. Seen here are 100,000 to 150,000 clones, about 93% observed once, and the top ten hold 5% to 7%. About this clone: Its antigen is as yet unknown.

The sequence was collected from an adult in good health. Sample: peripheral blood, taken on day 0 of AZD1222 vaccination.

The CDR3 is CAWRTEENEKLFF. The CDR3 nucleotides read TGTGCCTGGAGGACAGAGGAAAATGAAAAACTGTTTTTT. The chain uses TRBV30 and TRBJ1-4; D might be TRBD1 (5 bases). Germline assignment: CDR1 GTSNPN and CDR2 SVGIG (reference sequence). The CDR3 is 13 amino acids. Trimming removed 3 bases from V and 5 bases from J, with 10 bases in between.